This T cell receptor (beta chain) was captured by sequencing in a study of cytomegalovirus exposure and HLA in healthy donors. Study information: Across a few hundred genotyped donors, roughly 85% landed in the Caucasian-associated ancestry cluster.

Whole-study results and caveats: As a later analysis revealed, the rate of TCR association differed by HLA locus, with DRB1 most and HLA-C fewest. The majority of CMV-associated TCR beta chains were reported as apparently HLA-restricted in a later analysis.

This clone was counted between two and nine times. Its target is not known. Other DNA sequences within the sample encode an identical CDR3. Both 60 Vbeta primers and 13 Jbeta primers went into the PCR. The protocol was immunoSEQ multiplex PCR, while the TCRdb copy is restricted to in-frame clones and leaves out a portion. The sample includes 170,000 or so clones, roughly 84% of them seen just once. The source is a boy aged 2 to 9 in good health and CMV-seronegative. Input material: PBMCs.

For the CDR3, the DNA is TGCAGCGTGGGCGGGAGCTACGAGCAGTACTTC. Residues: CSVGGSYEQYF. The rearrangement uses TRBV29-1 and TRBJ2-7; 7 bases agree with TRBD2. Germline CDR1 is SQVTM and CDR2 is ANQGSEA. The ends lost 6 bases at V and 3 bases at J; junction bases unmatched: 2. This CDR3 is built from 11 residues.